This TCR beta chain was obtained from a study of PD-1 blockade in classical Hodgkin lymphoma. On the study more broadly: Each patient was given nivolumab 3 mg/kg through a vein every 2 weeks. Findings and caveats of the study: Complete responders showed a baseline diversity that resembled the diversity of newly diagnosed patients. Before treatment, TCR diversity in newly diagnosed patients was reportedly lower than in healthy donors.

Points on this clone: Its antigen remains unidentified.

After autologous stem cell transplantation all patients relapsed, and prior brentuximab vedotin exposure differed between cohorts. Trimming removed 7 bases at V and 10 bases at J, with 25 bases between. Germline-derived CDR1 and CDR2 are SNHLY and FYNNEI. The CDR3 has 15 residues. TCRdb keeps only in-frame clones here, not all; method: immunoSEQ multiplex PCR. This table has under 80,000 clones, 70% to 75% appearing once. Source: peripheral blood mononuclear cells (PBMCs), taken before the second cycle of nivolumab. The chain employs TRBV2 and TRBJ1-1; perhaps TRBD1 as D (6 bases). The sequence was obtained from a human donor with classical Hodgkin lymphoma. As DNA, the CDR3 is TGTGCCAGCACCGAAGGGGGTGGTATCGGGCTGTCAGCTTTCTTT. Residues: CASTEGGGIGLSAFF.